Reported below is one T cell receptor (beta chain). The record originates from a study of blood T cell repertoires in COVID-19. Per the original methods: Estimated nucleated cell counts came from reference gene primer amplification. Assay: immunoSEQ multiplex PCR; the TCRdb copy retains only in-frame clones and omits some. Clone size and the V and J calls come from that table; the DNA yielded D and trimming. The repertoire consists of 6,000 to 8,500 clones, with more than 70% occurring once and the leading ten covering 16%. CDR1 is SGHTA and CDR2 is FQGNSA in the germline V gene. V was clipped by 2 bases and J by 3 bases, with 10 bases between them. This CDR3 contains 14 residues.

This chain links TRBV7-2 with TRBJ2-5; D call uncertain. The sample taken for sequencing was peripheral blood. The origin of this receptor is a woman aged 55-69 years with active COVID-19. The CDR3 coding sequence is TGTGCCAGCAGCTTAATGGGCAGCAAAGAGACCCAGTACTTC. This translates into CASSLMGSKETQYF.